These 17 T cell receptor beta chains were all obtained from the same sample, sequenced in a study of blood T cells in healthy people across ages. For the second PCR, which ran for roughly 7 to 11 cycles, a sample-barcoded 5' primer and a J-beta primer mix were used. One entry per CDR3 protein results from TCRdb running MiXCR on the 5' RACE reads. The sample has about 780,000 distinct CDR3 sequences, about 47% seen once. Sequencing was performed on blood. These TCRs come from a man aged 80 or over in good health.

The CDR3 spells CASSLHPQGLETQYF. For the CDR3, the DNA is TGTGCCAGCAGCTTACACCCCCAGGGGTTAGAGACCCAGTACTTC. The chain combines TRBV7-7 with TRBJ2-5, with a weak D call TRBD1 (6 bases). With 2 bases removed from V and 4 bases from J, the gap between germline ends came to 14 bases. The CDR3 has 15 residues. Germline CDR1 SSHAT, CDR2 FNYEAQ (reference sequence).

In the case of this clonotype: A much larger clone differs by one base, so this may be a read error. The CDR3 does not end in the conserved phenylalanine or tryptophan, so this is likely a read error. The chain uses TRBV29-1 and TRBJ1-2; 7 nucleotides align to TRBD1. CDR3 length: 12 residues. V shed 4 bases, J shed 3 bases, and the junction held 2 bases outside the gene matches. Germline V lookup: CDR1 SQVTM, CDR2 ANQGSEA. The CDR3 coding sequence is TGCAGCGTTGGACAGGGAGACTATGGCTACACCTTA. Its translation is CSVGQGDYGYTL.

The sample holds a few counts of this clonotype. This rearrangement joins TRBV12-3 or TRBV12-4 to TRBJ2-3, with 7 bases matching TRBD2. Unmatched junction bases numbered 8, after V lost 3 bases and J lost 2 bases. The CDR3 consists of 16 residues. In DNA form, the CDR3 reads TGTGCCAGCAGTTTGGGGCTAGCGGCAGTCACAGATACGCAGTATTTT. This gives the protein CASSLGLAAVTDTQYF.

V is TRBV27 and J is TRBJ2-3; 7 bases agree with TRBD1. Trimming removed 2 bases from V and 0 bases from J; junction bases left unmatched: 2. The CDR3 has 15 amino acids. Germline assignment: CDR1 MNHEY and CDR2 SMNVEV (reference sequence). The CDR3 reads CASSLQGESTDTQYF. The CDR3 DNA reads TGTGCCAGCAGTTTACAGGGGGAAAGCACAGATACGCAGTATTTT.

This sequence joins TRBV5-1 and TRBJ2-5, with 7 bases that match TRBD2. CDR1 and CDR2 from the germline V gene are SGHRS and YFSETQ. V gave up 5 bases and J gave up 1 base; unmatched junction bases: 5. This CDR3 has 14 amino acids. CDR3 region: CASRGRGAQETQYF. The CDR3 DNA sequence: TGCGCCAGCAGGGGGAGGGGAGCCCAAGAGACCCAGTACTTC. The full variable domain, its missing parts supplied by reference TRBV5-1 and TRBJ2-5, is KAGVTQTPRYLIKTRGQQVTLSCSPISGHRSVSWYQQTPGQGLQFLFEYFSETQRNKGNFPGRFSGRQFSNSRSEMNVSTLELGDSALYLCASRGRGAQETQYFGPGTRLLVL.

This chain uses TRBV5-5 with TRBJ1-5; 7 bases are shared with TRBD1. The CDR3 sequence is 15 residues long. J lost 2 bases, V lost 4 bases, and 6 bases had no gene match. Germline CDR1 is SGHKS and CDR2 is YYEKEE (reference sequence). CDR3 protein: CASSTRDSRNQPQHF. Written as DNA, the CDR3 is TGTGCCAGCAGCACCAGGGACAGCCGCAATCAGCCCCAGCATTTT.

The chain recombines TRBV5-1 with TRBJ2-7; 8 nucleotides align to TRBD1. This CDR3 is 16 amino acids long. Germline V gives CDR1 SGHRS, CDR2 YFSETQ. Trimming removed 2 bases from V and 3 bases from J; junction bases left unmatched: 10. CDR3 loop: CASSLQTGGGRYEQYF. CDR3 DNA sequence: TGCGCCAGCAGCTTACAAACAGGGGGTGGTCGCTACGAGCAGTACTTC.

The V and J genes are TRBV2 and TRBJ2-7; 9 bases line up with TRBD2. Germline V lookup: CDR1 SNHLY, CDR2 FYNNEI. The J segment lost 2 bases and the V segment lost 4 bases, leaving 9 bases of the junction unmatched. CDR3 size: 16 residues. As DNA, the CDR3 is TGTGCCAGCAGTGGCCATCCGACTAGCGGTACCTACGAGCAGTACTTC. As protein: CASSGHPTSGTYEQYF.

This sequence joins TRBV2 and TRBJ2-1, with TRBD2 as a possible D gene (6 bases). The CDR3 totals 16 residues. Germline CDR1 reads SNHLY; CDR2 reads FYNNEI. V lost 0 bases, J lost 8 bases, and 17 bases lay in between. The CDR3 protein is CASSEAVLALFYEQFF. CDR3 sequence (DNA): TGTGCCAGCAGTGAAGCAGTACTAGCCCTATTCTATGAGCAGTTCTTC.

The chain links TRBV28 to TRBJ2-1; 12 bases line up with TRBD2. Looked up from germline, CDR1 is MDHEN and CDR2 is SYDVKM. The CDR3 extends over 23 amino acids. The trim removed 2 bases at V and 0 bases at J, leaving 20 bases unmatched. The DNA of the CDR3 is TGTGCCAGCAGTTTAGCGAGAGGAAGAACCCCTAGACTAGCGGGAGACTCCTACAATGAGCAGTTCTTC. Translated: CASSLARGRTPRLAGDSYNEQFF.

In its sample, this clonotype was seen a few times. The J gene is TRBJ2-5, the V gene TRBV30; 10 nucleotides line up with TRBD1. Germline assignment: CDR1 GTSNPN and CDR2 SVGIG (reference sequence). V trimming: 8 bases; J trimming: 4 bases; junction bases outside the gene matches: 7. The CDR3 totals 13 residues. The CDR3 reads CAGQGGLGETQYF. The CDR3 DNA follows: TGTGCCGGACAGGGGGGATTAGGAGAGACCCAGTACTTC.

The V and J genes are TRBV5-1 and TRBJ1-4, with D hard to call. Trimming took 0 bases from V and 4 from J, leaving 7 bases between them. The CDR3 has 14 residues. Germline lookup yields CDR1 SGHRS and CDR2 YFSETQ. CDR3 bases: TGCGCCAGCAGCTTGGCACAGAATAATGAAAAACTGTTTTTT. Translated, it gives CASSLAQNNEKLFF.

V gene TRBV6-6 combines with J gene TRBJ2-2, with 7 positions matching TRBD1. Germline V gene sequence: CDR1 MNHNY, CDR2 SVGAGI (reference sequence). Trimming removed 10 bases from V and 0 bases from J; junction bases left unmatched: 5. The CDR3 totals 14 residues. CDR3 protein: CATITGANTGELFF. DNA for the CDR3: TGTGCCACTATAACAGGGGCGAACACCGGGGAGCTGTTTTTT.

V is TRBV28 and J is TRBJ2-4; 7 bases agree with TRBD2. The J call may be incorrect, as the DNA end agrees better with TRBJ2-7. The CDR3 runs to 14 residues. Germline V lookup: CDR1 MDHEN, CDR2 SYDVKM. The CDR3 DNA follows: TGTGCCAGCAGTCCCCCCGCGGGAGTTTTCGAGCAGTACTTC. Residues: CASSPPAGVFEQYF.

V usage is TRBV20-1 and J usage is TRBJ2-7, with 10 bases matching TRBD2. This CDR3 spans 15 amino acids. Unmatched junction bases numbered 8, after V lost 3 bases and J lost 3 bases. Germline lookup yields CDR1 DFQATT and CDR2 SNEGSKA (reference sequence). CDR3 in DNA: TGCAGTGCTAGCGCCCTAGCGGGAGATCTCTACGAGCAGTACTTC. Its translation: CSASALAGDLYEQYF.

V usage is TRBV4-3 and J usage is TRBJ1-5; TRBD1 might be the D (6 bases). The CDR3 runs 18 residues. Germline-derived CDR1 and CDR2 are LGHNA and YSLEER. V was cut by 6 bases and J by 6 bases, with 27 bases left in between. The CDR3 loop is CASSKRLGTTLVGQPQHF. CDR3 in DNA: TGCGCCAGCAGTAAACGCCTCGGGACAACCCTAGTCGGTCAGCCCCAGCATTTT.

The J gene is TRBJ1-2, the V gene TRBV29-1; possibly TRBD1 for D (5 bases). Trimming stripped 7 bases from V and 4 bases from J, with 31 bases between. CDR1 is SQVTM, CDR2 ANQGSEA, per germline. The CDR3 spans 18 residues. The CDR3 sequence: CSGTRLHLQGNHCYGYTF. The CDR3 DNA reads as TGCAGCGGCACCAGGCTTCACCTCCAGGGTAACCACTGCTATGGCTACACCTTC.